What follows are 14 T cell receptor beta chains derived from one specimen sequenced in a study of T cells in Graves' hyperthyroidism and ophthalmopathy. Amplified TCR beta CDR3 regions derived from RNA transcripts. Using the HTBI primer set, a first-round RT-PCR was run on the TCR CDR3. TCRdb reprocessed the multiplex PCR reads via MiXCR and lists one record per CDR3 protein. The table lists 450,000 to 500,000 distinct CDR3 sequences, about 22% of them singletons, with under 55% in the top ten. The sequenced sample consisted of blood. These receptors were collected from a woman aged 70 to 79 with Graves' ophthalmopathy.

This clonotype was picked up a small number of times. The chain joins TRBV3-1 to TRBJ2-5; 7 bases match TRBD2. J gave up 4 bases and V 1 base, and 6 bases lay outside the gene matches. Germline assignment: CDR1 LGHDT and CDR2 YNNKEL (reference sequence). CDR3 length equals 15 residues. The CDR3 coding sequence is TGTGCCAGCAGCCAAGGACCGGCTAGCGGAGAGACCCAGTACTTC. Translation gives CASSQGPASGETQYF.

This clonotype appeared once. V and J are TRBV5-4 and TRBJ1-2; D gene ambiguous. This CDR3 has 14 amino acids. The germline gives CDR1 SGHNT, CDR2 YYREEE (reference sequence). The V end was cut by 1 base, the J end by 7 bases, with 14 bases between. Here the CDR3 DNA reads TGTGCCAGCAGCTTGACGGGAATTCCCGCTGGCTACACCTTC. It specifies CASSLTGIPAGYTF.

This clonotype was detected ten times or more. V and J are TRBV29-1 and TRBJ2-1; D tentatively reads TRBD1 or TRBD2 (5 bases each). Germline values: CDR1 SQVTM, CDR2 ANQGSEA. The ends were cut back, 5 bases at V and 0 bases at J, with 17 bases in the middle. The CDR3 runs to 16 residues. This CDR3 reads CSVPRGSGSSYNEQFF. CDR3 nucleotide sequence: TGCAGCGTTCCTCGAGGGTCAGGGAGCTCCTACAATGAGCAGTTCTTC.

The V and J genes are TRBV9 and TRBJ2-3; 9 bases are a match to TRBD2. Germline V lookup: CDR1 SGDLS, CDR2 YYNGEE. The CDR3 loop spans 16 amino acids. The junction had 10 bases not matched to a gene; V was cut back by 7 bases and J by 1 base. DNA for the CDR3: TGTGCCAGCTCGGGGCTAGCGGGATCTGGCACAGATACGCAGTATTTT. Protein product: CASSGLAGSGTDTQYF. Supplemented by reference TRBV9 and TRBJ2-3, the full variable domain reads DSGVTQTPKHLITATGQRVTLRCSPRSGDLSVYWYQQSLDQGLQFLIQYYNGEERAKGNILERFSAQQFPDLHSELNLSSLELGDSALYFCASSGLAGSGTDTQYFGPGTRLTVL.

This clonotype was seen a few times. The V and J genes are TRBV20-1 and TRBJ1-1, with TRBD1 matching 7 bases. The CDR3 has 16 amino acids. Germline CDR1 is DFQATT and CDR2 is SNEGSKA (reference sequence). Germline trimming cut 0 bases from V and 1 base from J; bases unmatched to any gene: 8. CDR3 sequence (DNA): TGCAGTGCTAGAGATGGGAAGGGGGCGGGGAACACTGAAGCTTTCTTT. Its translation: CSARDGKGAGNTEAFF.

This clonotype was observed a few times. J is TRBJ2-7 and V is TRBV20-1, with TRBD2 as a possible D gene (5 bases). CDR1 and CDR2 from the germline V gene are DFQATT and SNEGSKA (reference sequence). The CDR3 has 16 amino acids. Trimming removed 5 bases at V and 0 bases at J, with 20 bases between. CDR3 sequence: CSASPRGRSLSYEQYF. For the CDR3, the DNA is TGCAGTGCTTCCCCCCGCGGGCGTAGCCTCTCCTACGAGCAGTACTTC.

V gene TRBV20-1 combines with J gene TRBJ2-5; D remains unclear. Germline CDR1 is DFQATT and CDR2 is SNEGSKA (reference sequence). This CDR3 is built from 13 residues. Trimming cost V 0 bases and J 4 bases, with 9 bases left between them. CDR3 in amino acids: CSARDMWGETQYF. The CDR3 DNA follows: TGCAGTGCTAGAGATATGTGGGGAGAGACCCAGTACTTC.

At least ten counts were recorded for this clonotype. J is TRBJ2-7 and V is TRBV6-2 or TRBV6-3; D unresolved. CDR1 MNHEY and CDR2 SVGEGT come from the germline V gene. The CDR3 spans 14 residues. Trimming removed 1 base at V and 5 bases at J, with 12 bases between. In DNA, the CDR3 is TGTGCCAGCAGTTACTTCTCCTTACAACACGAGCAGTACTTC. It codes for CASSYFSLQHEQYF.

V usage is TRBV7-2 and J usage is TRBJ2-3; D is tentatively TRBD1 or TRBD2 (5 bases each). V lost 5 bases, J lost 3 bases, and 18 bases lay in between. The V gene's germline CDR1 is SGHTA and CDR2 FQGNSA. The CDR3 consists of 16 residues. CDR3 in DNA: TGTGCCAGCAGCACTGACAGTGCGATAGCGACAGATACGCAGTATTTT. Translated, it gives CASSTDSAIATDTQYF. Filled out from reference TRBV7-2 and TRBJ2-3, the complete variable domain reads GAGVSQSPSNKVTEKGKDVELRCDPISGHTALYWYRQSLGQGLEFLIYFQGNSAPDKSGLPSDRFSAERTGGSVSTLTIQRTQQEDSAVYLCASSTDSAIATDTQYFGPGTRLTVL.

This sequence joins TRBV7-2 and TRBJ2-3, with 8 bases matching TRBD1. Germline V gene data show CDR1 as SGHTA and CDR2 as FQGNSA. The CDR3 extends over 15 amino acids. After removal of 5 bases from V and 6 bases from J, the junction contained 10 bases not matched to a gene. The CDR3 sequence is CASSVGQGSWDTQYF. The DNA for the CDR3 is TGTGCCAGCAGCGTCGGACAGGGATCTTGGGATACGCAGTATTTT.

The chain combines TRBV7-2 with TRBJ2-1, with 12 bases identical to TRBD2. This CDR3 comprises 19 residues. Trimming at V came to 0 bases and at J to 7 bases, leaving 13 bases not matched to a gene. The germline V gene has CDR1 SGHTA and CDR2 FQGNSA. This chain's CDR3 is CASSLAQGSTSGRQNEQFF. The CDR3 region has the DNA TGTGCCAGCAGCTTAGCGCAAGGTTCGACTAGCGGGAGACAGAATGAGCAGTTCTTC.

The rearrangement joins TRBV3-1 to TRBJ2-3, with D perhaps TRBD2 (6 bases). Trimming removed 0 bases from V and 4 bases from J, with 11 bases in between. The germline V gene has CDR1 LGHDT and CDR2 YNNKEL (reference sequence). CDR3 length: 15 residues. CDR3 nucleotide sequence: TGTGCCAGCAGCCAAGAGGGGGGATGGGCAGATACGCAGTATTTT. It is translated as CASSQEGGWADTQYF.

This clonotype was seen only a few times. The chain joins TRBV28 to TRBJ1-2, with 9 bases fitting TRBD1. Germline V lookup: CDR1 MDHEN, CDR2 SYDVKM. V shed 3 bases and J 10 bases; nucleotides not matched to a gene: 3. This CDR3 has 12 residues. CDR3 sequence reads: CASSLTGGLYTF. DNA of the CDR3: TGTGCCAGCAGTTTGACAGGGGGACTCTACACCTTC.

The chain uses TRBV4-1 and TRBJ1-5; D may be TRBD1 (5 bases). The CDR3 totals 16 residues. Germline CDR1 is MGHRA and CDR2 is YSYEKL. V was pared by 0 bases and J by 0 bases, with 9 bases between. CDR3: CASSQDQQVSNQPQHF. CDR3 bases: TGCGCCAGCAGCCAAGATCAACAGGTTAGCAATCAGCCCCAGCATTTT.